This T cell receptor (beta chain) was observed in a study of T cell responses to AZD1222 COVID-19 vaccine. Study-wide findings and caveats: Distributed over spike, vaccine-associated CD4 TCRs predominated at 160-218 and 743-854. Clonal diversity may have been underestimated in mostly white British donors.

Measured with immunoSEQ multiplex PCR; TCRdb has only the in-frame clones, and not every one. Of about 220,000 clones listed, about 93% were seen once; the top ten hold about 1%. With respect to this clone: As yet, its antigen is unknown.

V lost 0 bases and J lost 4, with 4 bases in between. CDR1 is SGHVS and CDR2 is FQNEAQ in the germline V gene. CDR3 length equals 13 residues. The source was peripheral blood, collected on day 0 of MenACWY control vaccination. This rearrangement joins TRBV7-8 to TRBJ1-3; D not resolved. The clonotype comes from an adult in good health. CDR3 amino acids: CASSLASGNTIYF. The CDR3 DNA follows: TGTGCCAGCAGCTTAGCTTCGGGAAACACCATATATTTT.